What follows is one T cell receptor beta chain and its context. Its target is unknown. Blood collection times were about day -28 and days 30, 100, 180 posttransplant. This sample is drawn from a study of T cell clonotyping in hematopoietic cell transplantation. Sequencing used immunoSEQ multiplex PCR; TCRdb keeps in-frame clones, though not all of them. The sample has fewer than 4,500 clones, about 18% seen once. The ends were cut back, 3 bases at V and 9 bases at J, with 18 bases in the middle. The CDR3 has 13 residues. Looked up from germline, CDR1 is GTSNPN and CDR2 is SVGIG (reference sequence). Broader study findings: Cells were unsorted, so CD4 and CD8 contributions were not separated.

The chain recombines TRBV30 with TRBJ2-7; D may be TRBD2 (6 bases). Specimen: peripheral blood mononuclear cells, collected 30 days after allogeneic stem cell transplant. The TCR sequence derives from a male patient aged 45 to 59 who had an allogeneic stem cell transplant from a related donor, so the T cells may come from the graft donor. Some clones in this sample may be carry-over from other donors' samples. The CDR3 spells CAWRGLTQVLQYF. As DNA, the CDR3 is TGTGCCTGGAGGGGACTGACCCAGGTCTTGCAGTACTTC.